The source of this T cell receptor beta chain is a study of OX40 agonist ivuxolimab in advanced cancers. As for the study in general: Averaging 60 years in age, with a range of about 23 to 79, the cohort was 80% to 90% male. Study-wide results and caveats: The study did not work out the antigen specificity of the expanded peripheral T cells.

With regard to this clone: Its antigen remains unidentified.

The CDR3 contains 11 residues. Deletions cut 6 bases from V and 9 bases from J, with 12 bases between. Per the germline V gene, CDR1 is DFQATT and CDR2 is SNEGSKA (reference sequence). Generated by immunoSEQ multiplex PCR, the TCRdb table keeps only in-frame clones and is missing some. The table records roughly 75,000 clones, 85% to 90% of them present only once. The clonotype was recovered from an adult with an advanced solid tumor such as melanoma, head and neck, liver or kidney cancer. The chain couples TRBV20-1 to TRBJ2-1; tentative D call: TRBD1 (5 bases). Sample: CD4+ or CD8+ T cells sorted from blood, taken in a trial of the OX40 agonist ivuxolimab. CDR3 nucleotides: TGCAGTGCCGCTGGGGCGCGTGAGCAGTTCTTC. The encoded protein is CSAAGAREQFF.